The 2 T cell receptor beta chains in this list originate from one sample, sequenced in a study of CXCR3-negative and CXCR3-positive naive CD8 T cells. Study-wide results and limits: A higher hydrophobicity marked the TRB CDR3s of CXCR3-positive naive cells versus CXCR3-negative naive cells.

These TCRs are of unknown antigen specificity. The method, 5' RACE with UMI labels, was used to prepare the TRB cDNA libraries. TCRdb reprocessed the 5' RACE reads, with one entry per CDR3 protein and no DNA. In all, the sample yields 150,000 to 170,000 distinct CDR3 sequences. Material for sequencing was naive CXCR3+ CD8+ T cells from blood. Subset of the sample: CD45RO-CCR7+CD27+CD95- naive CD8+ T cells expressing CXCR3 (TNR3+). The receptors stem from a human donor in good health. Some clones in this sample may be carry-over from other donors' samples.

CDR3 region: CASSQGGLAGVYEQYF. The V call is TRBV4-1, the J call TRBJ2-7; lacking DNA, the TRBD2 call made by TCRdb goes unchecked. Germline V gene data show CDR1 as MGHRA and CDR2 as YSYEKL. The CDR3 runs 16 residues.

J is TRBJ1-4 and V is TRBV29-1. Germline V CDR1 and CDR2: SQVTM, ANQGSEA. This CDR3 is 11 amino acids long. The CDR3 region is CSGLENEKLFF.